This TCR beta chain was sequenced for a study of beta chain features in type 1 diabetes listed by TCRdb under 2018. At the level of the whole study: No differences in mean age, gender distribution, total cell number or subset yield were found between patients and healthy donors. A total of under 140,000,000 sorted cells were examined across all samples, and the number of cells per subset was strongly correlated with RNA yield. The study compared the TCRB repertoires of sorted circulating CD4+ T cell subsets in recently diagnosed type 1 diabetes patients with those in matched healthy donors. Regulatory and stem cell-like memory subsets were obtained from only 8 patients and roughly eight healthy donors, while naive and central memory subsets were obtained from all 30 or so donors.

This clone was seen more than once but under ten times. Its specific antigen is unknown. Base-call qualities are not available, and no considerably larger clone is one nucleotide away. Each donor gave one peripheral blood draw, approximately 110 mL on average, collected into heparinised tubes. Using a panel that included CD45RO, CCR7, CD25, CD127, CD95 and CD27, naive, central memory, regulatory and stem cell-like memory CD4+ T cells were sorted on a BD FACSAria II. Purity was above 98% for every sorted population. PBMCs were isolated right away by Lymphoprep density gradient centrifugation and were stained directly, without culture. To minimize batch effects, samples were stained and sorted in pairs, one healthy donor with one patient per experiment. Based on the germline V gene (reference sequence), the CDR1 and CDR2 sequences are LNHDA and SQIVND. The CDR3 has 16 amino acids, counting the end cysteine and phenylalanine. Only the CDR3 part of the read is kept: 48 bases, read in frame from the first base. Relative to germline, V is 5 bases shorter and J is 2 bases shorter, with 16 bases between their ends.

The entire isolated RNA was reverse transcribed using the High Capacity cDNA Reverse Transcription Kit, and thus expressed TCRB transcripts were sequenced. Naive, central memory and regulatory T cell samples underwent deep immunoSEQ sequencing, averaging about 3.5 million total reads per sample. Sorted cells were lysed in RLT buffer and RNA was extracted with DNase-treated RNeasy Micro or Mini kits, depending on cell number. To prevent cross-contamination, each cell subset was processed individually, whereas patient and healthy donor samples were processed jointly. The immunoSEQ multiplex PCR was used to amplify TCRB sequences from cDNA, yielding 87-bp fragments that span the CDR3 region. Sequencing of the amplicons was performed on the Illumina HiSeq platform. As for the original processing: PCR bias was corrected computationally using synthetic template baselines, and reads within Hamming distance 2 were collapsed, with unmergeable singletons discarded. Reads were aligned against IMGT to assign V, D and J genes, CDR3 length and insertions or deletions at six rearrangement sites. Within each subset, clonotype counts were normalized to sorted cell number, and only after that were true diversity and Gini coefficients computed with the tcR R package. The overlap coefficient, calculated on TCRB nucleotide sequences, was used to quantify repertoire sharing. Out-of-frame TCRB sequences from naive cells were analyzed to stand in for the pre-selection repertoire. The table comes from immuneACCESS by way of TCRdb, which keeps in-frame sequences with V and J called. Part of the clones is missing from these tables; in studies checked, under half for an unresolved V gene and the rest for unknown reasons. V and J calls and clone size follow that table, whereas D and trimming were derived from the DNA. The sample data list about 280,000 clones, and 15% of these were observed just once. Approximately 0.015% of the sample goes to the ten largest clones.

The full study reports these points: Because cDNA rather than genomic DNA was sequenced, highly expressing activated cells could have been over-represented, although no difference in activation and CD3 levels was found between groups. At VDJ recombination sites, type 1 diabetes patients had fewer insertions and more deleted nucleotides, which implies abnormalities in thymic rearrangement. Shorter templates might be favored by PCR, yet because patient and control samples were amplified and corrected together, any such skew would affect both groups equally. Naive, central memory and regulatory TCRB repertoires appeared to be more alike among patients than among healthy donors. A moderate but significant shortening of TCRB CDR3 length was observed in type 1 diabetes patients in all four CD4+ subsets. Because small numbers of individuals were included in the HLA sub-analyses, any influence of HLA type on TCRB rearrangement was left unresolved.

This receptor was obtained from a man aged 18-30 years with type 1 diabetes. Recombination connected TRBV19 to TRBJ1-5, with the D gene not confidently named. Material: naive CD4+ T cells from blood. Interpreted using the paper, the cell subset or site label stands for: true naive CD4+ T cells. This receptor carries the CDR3 CASSGLPGGGNQPQHF. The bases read TGTGCCAGTAGTGGCTTGCCGGGCGGGGGCAATCAGCCCCAGCATTTT. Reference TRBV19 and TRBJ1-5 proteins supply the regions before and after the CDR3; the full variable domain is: DGGITQSPKYLFRKEGQNVTLSCEQNLNHDAMYWYRQDPGQGLRLIYYSQIVNDFQKGDIAEGYSVSREKKESFPLTVTSAQKNPTAFYLCASSGLPGGGNQPQHFGDGTRLSIL.